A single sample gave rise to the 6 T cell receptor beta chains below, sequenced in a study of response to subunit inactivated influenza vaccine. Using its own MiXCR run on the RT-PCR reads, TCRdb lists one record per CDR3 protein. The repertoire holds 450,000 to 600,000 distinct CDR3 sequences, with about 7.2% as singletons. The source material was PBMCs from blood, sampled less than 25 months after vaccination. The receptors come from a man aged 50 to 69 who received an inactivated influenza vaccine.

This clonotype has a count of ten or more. The CDR3 coding sequence is TGTGCCAGCAGCCAGGATCTAGCGGGCTCCTACAATGAGCAGTTCTTC. Translating it yields CASSQDLAGSYNEQFF. The chain combines TRBV4-2 with TRBJ2-1, with 8 positions matching TRBD2. The V gene end was trimmed by 3 bases and the J gene end by 0 bases; junction bases not matched to a gene: 4. Germline values: CDR1 LGHNA, CDR2 YNFKEQ. The CDR3 extends over 16 amino acids.

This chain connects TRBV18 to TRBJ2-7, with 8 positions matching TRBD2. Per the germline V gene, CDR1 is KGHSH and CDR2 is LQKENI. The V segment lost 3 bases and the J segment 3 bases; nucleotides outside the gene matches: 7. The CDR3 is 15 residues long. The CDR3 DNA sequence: TGTGCCAGCTCACCGGCCGCGGGAGGCGTCTACGAGCAGTACTTC. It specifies CASSPAAGGVYEQYF.

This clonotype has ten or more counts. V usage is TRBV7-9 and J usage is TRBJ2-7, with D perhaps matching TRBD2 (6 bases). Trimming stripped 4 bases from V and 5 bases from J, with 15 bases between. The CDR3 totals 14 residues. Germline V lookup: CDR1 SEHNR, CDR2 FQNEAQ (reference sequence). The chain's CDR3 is CASSSLAGRNEQYF. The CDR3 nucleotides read TGTGCCAGCAGCTCCCTGGCGGGGAGGAACGAGCAGTACTTC.

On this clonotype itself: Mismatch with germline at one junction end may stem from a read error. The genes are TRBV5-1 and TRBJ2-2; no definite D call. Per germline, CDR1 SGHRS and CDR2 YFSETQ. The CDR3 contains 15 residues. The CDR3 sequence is CARSWSQTHTGELFF. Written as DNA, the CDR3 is TGCGCCAGGAGCTGGAGCCAGACACACACCGGTGAGCTGTTTTTT.

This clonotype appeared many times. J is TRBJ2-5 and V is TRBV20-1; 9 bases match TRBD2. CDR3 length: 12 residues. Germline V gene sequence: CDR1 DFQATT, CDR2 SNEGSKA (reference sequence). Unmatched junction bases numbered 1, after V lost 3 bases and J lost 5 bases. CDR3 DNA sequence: TGCAGTGCTAGCGGGACTAGCGAGACCCAGTACTTC. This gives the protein CSASGTSETQYF.

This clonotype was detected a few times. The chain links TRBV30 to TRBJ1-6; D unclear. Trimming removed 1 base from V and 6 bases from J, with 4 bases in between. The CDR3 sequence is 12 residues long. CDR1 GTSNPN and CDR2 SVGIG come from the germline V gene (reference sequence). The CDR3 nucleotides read TGTGCCTGGAGTGCCGGTAATTCACCCCTCCACTTT. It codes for CAWSAGNSPLHF. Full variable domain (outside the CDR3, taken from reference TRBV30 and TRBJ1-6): SQTIHQWPATLVQPVGSPLSLECTVEGTSNPNLYWYRQAAGRGLQLLFYSVGIGQISSEVPQNLSASRPQDRQFILSSKKLLLSDSGFYLCAWSAGNSPLHFGNGTRLTVT.